The entry that follows covers one T cell receptor beta chain sequence. This clonotype was seen a few times. Its antigen is not yet known. Within one base of it there is no much larger clone, and no base qualities were kept. CDR1 and CDR2 are read off the germline V gene as SQVTM and ANQGSEA. The CDR3 starts with the cysteine, ends with the phenylalanine, and has 14 residues. Only CDR3 DNA remains: 42 bases, in frame from the first base. The junction carries 22 bases between V and J, which are trimmed by 6 bases and 8 bases respectively. The TCR beta CDR3 regions were amplified from RNA transcripts. The first round of RT-PCR for the TCR CDR3 was performed with the HTBI primer set and the Qiagen OneStep RT-PCR kit. A second multiplex PCR round built the libraries, followed by size selection and purification. Libraries were sequenced paired-end with 100 bp reads on an Illumina HiSeq2000. The paper's processing steps were these. SOAPnuke was used to process the raw data, throwing out any read that contained adapters or uncalled bases, had a mean Phred below 15, or lacked an exact constant-primer or identifier match. High-quality paired reads were merged using COPE v1.2.5, and each unique nucleotide sequence was defined as a clonotype. MiTCR v1.1 was used to align the clonotypes against IMGT TRBV, TRBD and TRBJ reference segments. Analysis was restricted to V-J combinations with a frequency above 0.0001, which covered 98% to 99.2% of repertoires. A TCS score was defined as the ratio between F50 (clonal expansion) and ExV (chaos), using BLOSUM62-based TCRdist between CDR3 peptides within each V-J. Welch's t-statistics and random forest reduced 500 to 650 V-J features to roughly 13, which were used in a naive Bayes classifier (R e1071). The similarity between thyroid and blood repertoires was quantified using the Morisita-Horn index. TCRdb passed the public sequencing reads through fastp at Q25 and MiXCR, retaining productive beta sequences. Every entry covers one CDR3 protein and lists the most common genes and DNA from its rows. V and J calls and clone size were set by TCRdb, not the authors. Here the sample has roughly 500,000 distinct CDR3 sequences; 46% occur a single time. Around 17% of the sample lies in the top ten.

The data stem from a study of T cells in Graves' hyperthyroidism and ophthalmopathy (dated by TCRdb to between 2018 and 2020). Describing the broader study: To identify TCR V-J signatures that set the groups apart, the researchers used a discovery cohort of about a hundred patients, made up of around 42 with Graves' ophthalmopathy and 57 with stable Graves' hyperthyroidism. An independent validation cohort of about 19 hyperthyroidism patients and approximately 15 patients who later progressed to ophthalmopathy tested prospective prediction of ophthalmopathy. After sampling, hyperthyroidism patients received methimazole starting at 30 mg daily, and ophthalmopathy patients received high-dose intravenous methylprednisolone. The paper describes TCR Vbeta CDR3 sequencing of around 140 peripheral blood samples, made up of 40 to 45 ophthalmopathy patients, around 73 hyperthyroidism patients and some 17 progressor patients. The 100 discovery patients were randomly split 7:3 into training and test sets. In six Graves' hyperthyroidism patients, the study also compared T-cell repertoires from thyroid tissue with T-cell repertoires from blood. What the research found in general, with its limitations: No statistical method was used to set the sample size in advance, and investigators knew the group allocation. In validation, the model predicted progression to ophthalmopathy with just under 71% sensitivity and around 72% specificity, a median of 6.5 months before onset. Blood samples also contained most of the expanded thyroid clonotypes (frequency above 0.001), which suggests that blood repertoires may reflect thyroid immune responses. In cross-validation, a model built on a 13 V-J signature told ophthalmopathy apart from stable hyperthyroidism with 85% to 90% sensitivity and about 81% specificity, and in testing the same model reached 80%/75%.

Patients with uncontrolled infections, other autoimmune diseases, pregnancy or lactation were excluded. Diagnoses relied on clinical symptoms, serum thyroxine and TRAb, thyroid ultrasound and orbital computed tomography. Total RNA was extracted using Trizol reagent, and RNA quality was assessed on an Agilent 2100 Bioanalyzer. The sample was peripheral blood or thyroid tissue (not recorded which). This TCR came from an adult woman with Graves' disease, either hyperthyroidism or ophthalmopathy (not recorded which). The rearrangement combines TRBV29-1 with TRBJ1-2, with the identity of the D gene unclear. In nucleotides, the sequence is TGCAGCGTCGACTTTGAGAACAGAGTGTCGGGCTACACCTTC. Its translation reads: CSVDFENRVSGYTF.